The 17 T cell receptor beta chains below were found in one sample sequenced in a study of a mutant IDH1 vaccine in newly diagnosed glioma. These receptors have no identified antigens. The table came from immunoSEQ multiplex PCR; TCRdb's copy has only in-frame clones and leaves some out. The data hold roughly 50,000 clones, with 65% to 90% observed a single time. Noted time point: week 5, during vaccination. Each vaccine dose was 300 ug of mutant IDH1 20-mer peptide, with topical imiquimod. This specimen was PBMCs, taken from a glioma patient whose treatment included an IDH1 peptide vaccine. The receptor source for this set is a young woman with glioma. Some clones in this sample may be carry-over from other donors' samples.

CDR3: CASSVDPRGSWGELFF. The CDR3 nucleotides are TGTGCCAGCAGCGTAGACCCTAGGGGAAGTTGGGGGGAGCTGTTTTTT. The chain employs TRBV9 and TRBJ2-2; weak D call: TRBD1 (5 bases). CDR3 size: 16 residues. The germline CDR1 and CDR2 sequences are SGDLS and YYNGEE. V lost 0 bases and J 8 bases, leaving 17 bases between the germline ends. Drawing the rest from reference TRBV9 and TRBJ2-2, the complete variable domain is DSGVTQTPKHLITATGQRVTLRCSPRSGDLSVYWYQQSLDQGLQFLIQYYNGEERAKGNILERFSAQQFPDLHSELNLSSLELGDSALYFCASSVDPRGSWGELFFGEGSRLTVL.

V and J are TRBV29-1 and TRBJ2-7, with 9 positions matching TRBD1. Germline trimming cut 7 bases from V and 3 bases from J; bases unmatched to any gene: 7. Germline V CDR1 and CDR2: SQVTM, ANQGSEA. The length of the CDR3 is 13 residues. CDR3 coding DNA: TGCAGCGCCGGGACAGGGTTTAGCTACGAGCAGTACTTC. This encodes CSAGTGFSYEQYF.

The chain joins TRBV6-6 to TRBJ1-1; no reliable D call. The V gene lost 0 bases and the J gene lost 1 base, with 0 bases spanning the gap. The length of the CDR3 is 12 residues. CDR1 is MNHNY, CDR2 SVGAGI, per germline (reference sequence). The CDR3 loop is CASSYSNTEAFF. The CDR3 nucleotides read TGTGCCAGCAGTTACTCGAACACTGAAGCTTTCTTT.

This clone was detected a few times. This chain joins TRBV12-5 and TRBJ2-3, with D perhaps matching TRBD2 (7 bases). V was trimmed by 0 bases and J by 1 base, leaving 14 bases between them. CDR1 is LGHNT, CDR2 FRNRAP, per germline. The CDR3 has 17 amino acids. The CDR3: CASGLVLPGGGTDTQYF. The DNA of the CDR3 is TGTGCTAGTGGTTTGGTACTTCCGGGGGGCGGCACAGATACGCAGTATTTT. Looking up the rest from reference TRBV12-5 and TRBJ2-3 gives the full variable domain: DARVTQTPRHKVTEMGQEVTMRCQPILGHNTVFWYRQTMMQGLELLAYFRNRAPLDDSGMPKDRFSAEMPDATLATLKIQPSEPRDSAVYFCASGLVLPGGGTDTQYFGPGTRLTVL.

The chain uses TRBV6-1 and TRBJ1-1, with unresolved D. From germline, CDR1 is MNHNS and CDR2 SASEGT. Between the trimmed V and J ends, which lost 1 base and 8 bases, there was a span of 11 bases. This CDR3 has 13 amino acids. The CDR3 DNA reads TGTGCCAGCAGTGAAGTGGGAAGTGCCGAAGCTTTCTTT. This encodes CASSEVGSAEAFF.

This sequence joins TRBV5-6 and TRBJ2-7; D gene ambiguous. The CDR3 length is 13 residues. Trimming cost V 0 bases and J 2 bases, with 6 bases left between them. Germline lookup yields CDR1 SGHDT and CDR2 YYEEEE. In DNA form, the CDR3 reads TGTGCCAGCAGCTTGGGGCCGACCTACGAGCAGTACTTC. Residues: CASSLGPTYEQYF.

The chain uses TRBV29-1 and TRBJ2-2; 10 bases are shared with TRBD2. V lost 3 bases, J lost 4 bases, and 2 bases stayed unmatched. CDR1 SQVTM and CDR2 ANQGSEA come from the germline V gene. This CDR3 comprises 14 residues. Written as DNA, the CDR3 is TGCAGCGTTGAGAGCGGGGGGGCCACCGGGGAGCTGTTTTTT. It is translated as CSVESGGATGELFF.

This clone was recorded once. The rearrangement joins TRBV7-8 to TRBJ2-5; TRBD2 is a possible D gene (6 bases). Germline CDR1 is SGHVS and CDR2 is FQNEAQ. The CDR3 spans 14 residues. The ends were cut back, 4 bases at V and 7 bases at J, with 16 bases in the middle. CDR3 protein: CASSSGLLEGTQYF. CDR3 DNA sequence: TGTGCCAGCAGCTCGGGTCTACTGGAGGGGACCCAGTACTTC.

The chain joins TRBV2 to TRBJ2-7; no firm D call. V dropped 1 base and J dropped 2 bases, with 9 bases sitting between them. The CDR3 loop spans 14 amino acids. The germline V gene has CDR1 SNHLY and CDR2 FYNNEI. CDR3 sequence reads: CASSEGPGAYEQYF. As DNA, the CDR3 is TGTGCCAGCAGTGAAGGGCCGGGCGCCTACGAGCAGTACTTC.

The chain is built from TRBV4-2 and TRBJ2-7; D tentatively fits TRBD1 or TRBD2 (6 bases each). V lost 4 bases to trimming and J lost 6 bases, with 16 bases between them. The CDR3 contains 14 residues. Germline CDR1 and CDR2: LGHNA and YNFKEQ. CDR3 sequence reads: CASSREVGAGEQYF. Written as DNA, the CDR3 is TGTGCCAGCAGCCGGGAGGTGGGGGCTGGCGAGCAGTACTTC.

This rearrangement joins TRBV5-1 to TRBJ2-2, with 8 bases aligning to TRBD2. Germline CDR1 is SGHRS and CDR2 is YFSETQ. V was clipped by 7 bases and J by 3 bases; unmatched bases: 11. CDR3 length: 16 amino acids. CDR3 nucleotides: TGCGCCAGCTCCCCCTTCGGGGGGGCCGACACCGGGGAGCTGTTTTTT. Translated, it gives CASSPFGGADTGELFF.

This chain uses TRBV29-1 with TRBJ2-4; D might be TRBD1 or TRBD2, each matching 5 bases. CDR1 and CDR2 (germline): SQVTM, ANQGSEA. With 7 bases removed from V and 5 bases from J, the gap between germline ends came to 15 bases. This CDR3 region has 13 residues. The CDR3 here is CSASRGAQNIQYF. The CDR3 DNA is TGCAGCGCCTCCAGAGGGGCGCAAAACATTCAGTACTTC.

The V call is TRBV9, the J call TRBJ1-2, with 9 bases that match TRBD1. The length of the CDR3 is 15 residues. Germline V gives CDR1 SGDLS, CDR2 YYNGEE. Trimming took 3 bases from V and 5 from J; bases not matched to a gene: 8. CDR3 coding DNA: TGTGCCAGCAGCGAATGGGACAGGGTAGGGTATGGCTACACCTTC. Translated: CASSEWDRVGYGYTF.

This clone has a single count. The gene calls are TRBV9 and TRBJ2-6; the D is unclear. Germline CDR1 is SGDLS and CDR2 is YYNGEE. The V and J ends lost 3 bases and 0 bases respectively, with 7 bases between them. CDR3 length: 15 residues. CDR3 protein: CASSGGSSGANVLTF. CDR3 sequence (DNA): TGTGCCAGCAGCGGAGGCAGCTCTGGGGCCAACGTCCTGACTTTC.

The gene calls are TRBV7-2 and TRBJ1-1, with D possibly being TRBD1 (5 bases). Trimming cost V 1 base and J 5 bases, with 11 bases left between them. CDR1 and CDR2 (germline): SGHTA, FQGNSA. The CDR3 is 14 amino acids. This CDR3 reads CASSLVGGGTEAFF. CDR3 DNA: TGTGCCAGCAGCTTAGTGGGGGGAGGGACTGAAGCTTTCTTT. Based on the CDR3 plus reference TRBV7-2 and TRBJ1-1, the full variable domain is GAGVSQSPSNKVTEKGKDVELRCDPISGHTALYWYRQSLGQGLEFLIYFQGNSAPDKSGLPSDRFSAERTGGSVSTLTIQRTQQEDSAVYLCASSLVGGGTEAFFGQGTRLTVV.

The rearrangement links TRBV9 to TRBJ1-1; tentative D call: TRBD1 (5 bases). V lost 1 base, J lost 5 bases, and 12 bases lay in between. The CDR3 spans 14 residues. The germline V gene has CDR1 SGDLS and CDR2 YYNGEE. Here the CDR3 reads CASSVTGANTEAFF. The CDR3 DNA follows: TGTGCCAGCAGCGTAACTGGGGCTAATACTGAAGCTTTCTTT.

The V and J genes are TRBV19 and TRBJ1-4; D is unclear. V was clipped by 5 bases and J by 13 bases, with 14 bases between them. Germline lookup yields CDR1 LNHDA and CDR2 SQIVND (reference sequence). The CDR3 contains 12 residues. In nucleotides, the CDR3 is TGTGCCAGTAGTCTCTGGTCGGTGCCACTGTTTTTT. Its translation is CASSLWSVPLFF.